A single sample is the source of the 22 T cell receptor beta chains below, sequenced in a study of blood T cell repertoires in COVID-19 (dated by TCRdb to about 2020). The library was obtained by the immunoSEQ multiplex PCR assay. Here the immuneACCESS table is served through TCRdb, limited to in-frame sequences with V and J called. Missing clones are a known gap in these copies; in checked studies unresolved V genes cover under half, and the rest lacks a known reason. The sample contains about 70,000 clones, more than 75% of them found a single time. The ten largest make up 1.4% of the sample. Sequencing used peripheral blood. These receptors were collected from a human donor in a cohort sampled during active COVID-19.

This sequence joins TRBV6-6 and TRBJ2-5, with D hard to call. Germline CDR1 reads MNHNY; CDR2 reads SVGAGI (reference sequence). The CDR3 totals 14 residues. Trimming removed 3 bases from V and 4 bases from J, with 12 bases in between. The CDR3 loop reads CASSYPAARETQYF. CDR3 DNA sequence: TGTGCCAGCAGTTATCCGGCGGCACGAGAGACCCAGTACTTC.

J is TRBJ2-3 and V is TRBV18; 12 bases are a match to TRBD2. The trim removed 4 bases at V and 4 bases at J, leaving 6 bases unmatched. This CDR3 has 16 amino acids. CDR1 is KGHSH and CDR2 is LQKENI in the germline V gene. The CDR3: CASSHSSGRAADTQYF. The CDR3 region has the DNA TGTGCCAGCTCACACTCTAGCGGGAGGGCTGCAGATACGCAGTATTTT.

Only a few counts were recorded for this clone. V gene TRBV9 combines with J gene TRBJ1-5; a weak D match, TRBD1 (5 bases). The CDR3 is made up of 14 amino acids. The ends were cut back, 3 bases at V and 0 bases at J, with 7 bases in the middle. In germline, CDR1 is SGDLS, CDR2 YYNGEE. The DNA of the CDR3 is TGTGCCAGCAGCGCGACAGATAGCAATCAGCCCCAGCATTTT. This codes for CASSATDSNQPQHF.

The chain employs TRBV13 and TRBJ2-1; 13 bases align to TRBD2. The CDR3 loop spans 17 amino acids. V shed 6 bases and J 4 bases; nucleotides not matched to a gene: 9. Germline V gene sequence: CDR1 PRHDT, CDR2 FYEKMQ (reference sequence). The CDR3 protein is CASRESGTSGKYNEQFF. The CDR3, as DNA: TGTGCCAGCAGAGAATCCGGGACTAGCGGGAAATACAATGAGCAGTTCTTC. The variable domain in full, with the rest retrieved from reference TRBV13 and TRBJ2-1, is AAGVIQSPRHLIKEKRETATLKCYPIPRHDTVYWYQQGPGQDPQFLISFYEKMQSDKGSIPDRFSAQQFSDYHSELNMSSLELGDSALYFCASRESGTSGKYNEQFFGPGTRLTVL.

The chain joins TRBV3-1 (or the pseudogene TRBV3-2) to TRBJ2-1; the D gene is possibly TRBD2 (6 bases). The germline V gene has CDR1 LGHDT and CDR2 YNNKEL (reference sequence). This CDR3 is 15 amino acids long. V lost 4 bases and J 3 bases, leaving 13 bases between the germline ends. CDR3 in DNA: TGTGCCAGCAGCCCGTACAGTAGCGGCTACAATGAGCAGTTCTTC. It specifies CASSPYSSGYNEQFF.

This chain links TRBV3-1 (or the pseudogene TRBV3-2) with TRBJ1-2, with D perhaps matching TRBD1 (5 bases). Germline V gene lookup returns CDR1 LGHDT and CDR2 YNNKEL (reference sequence). This CDR3 has 15 residues. The germline V and J ends were trimmed by 4 bases and 5 bases, with 17 bases remaining between them. The chain's CDR3 is CASSPGRGDGYGYTF. DNA for the CDR3: TGTGCCAGCAGCCCCGGTCGGGGGGACGGTTATGGCTACACCTTC.

This chain uses TRBV7-9 with TRBJ2-1; TRBD2 matches 10 bases. Germline values: CDR1 SEHNR, CDR2 FQNEAQ (reference sequence). V trimming: 2 bases; J trimming: 9 bases; junction bases outside the gene matches: 10. The length of the CDR3 is 16 residues. CDR3 residues: CASSLMLAGGPREQFF. CDR3 coding DNA: TGTGCCAGCAGCTTAATGTTAGCGGGAGGTCCACGTGAGCAGTTCTTC.

This chain joins TRBV28 and TRBJ1-5; 7 bases agree with TRBD1. V lost 8 bases and J lost 7; bases outside the gene matches: 5. The CDR3 is 12 amino acids. The germline CDR1 and CDR2 sequences are MDHEN and SYDVKM. The CDR3 spells CASRQGRQPQHF. The CDR3 DNA is TGTGCCAGCCGACAGGGTCGGCAGCCCCAGCATTTT.

The J gene is TRBJ2-7, the V gene TRBV7-6; 9 nucleotides match TRBD1. Germline CDR1 and CDR2: SGHVS and FNYEAQ. The J segment lost 6 bases and the V segment lost 5 bases, leaving 5 bases of the junction unmatched. This CDR3 spans 13 amino acids. The CDR3 loop reads CASSTGTGSEQYF. In nucleotides, the CDR3 is TGTGCCAGCAGCACCGGGACAGGGAGCGAGCAGTACTTC.

The chain uses TRBV12-3 or TRBV12-4 and TRBJ1-2; D is uncertain. The CDR3 contains 11 residues. Trimming shortened V by 6 bases and J by 4 bases, and 6 bases separated the two germline ends. CDR3 in amino acids: CASRLLYGYTF. CDR3 nucleotide sequence: TGTGCCAGCAGGCTACTCTATGGCTACACCTTC.

The gene calls are TRBV4-2 and TRBJ1-1; D is possibly TRBD1 (6 bases). Between the trimmed V and J ends, which lost 1 base and 3 bases, there was a span of 12 bases. CDR1 is LGHNA and CDR2 is YNFKEQ in the germline V gene. CDR3 length equals 15 residues. Written as DNA, the CDR3 is TGTGCCAGCAGCCAAGTACAGGGCAAATACACTGAAGCTTTCTTT. This codes for CASSQVQGKYTEAFF.

The genes are TRBV2 and TRBJ2-7, with 11 bases identical to TRBD2. The CDR3 is made up of 16 amino acids. Germline trimming cut 3 bases from V and 0 bases from J; bases unmatched to any gene: 4. CDR1 is SNHLY and CDR2 is FYNNEI in the germline V gene. The CDR3 coding sequence is TGTGCCAGCAGTGATCCGGGACTAGCGGCCTCCTACGAGCAGTACTTC. As protein: CASSDPGLAASYEQYF.

This chain joins TRBV11-3 and TRBJ2-2; 8 bases fit TRBD1. J was trimmed by 8 bases and V by 3 bases; bases with no gene match: 8. Germline lookup yields CDR1 SGHNT and CDR2 YENEEA. The length of the CDR3 is 15 residues. The CDR3 DNA reads TGTGCCAGCAGCTTGGAGGGACAGGCGGGGGGGGAGCTGTTTTTT. It yields the protein CASSLEGQAGGELFF.

The chain employs TRBV4-2 and TRBJ2-1, with D perhaps matching TRBD1 (6 bases). The CDR3 is made up of 15 amino acids. CDR1 and CDR2 from the germline V gene are LGHNA and YNFKEQ. Trimming pared 4 bases from V and 2 bases from J, leaving 12 bases between. The CDR3 region has the DNA TGTGCCAGCAGCCTCCAGCGGACAGCCTACAATGAGCAGTTCTTC. It is translated as CASSLQRTAYNEQFF.

This clone was seen more than once but under ten times. The chain carries TRBV19 and TRBJ2-7, with 11 positions matching TRBD2. The CDR3 runs 15 residues. Trimming cost V 5 bases and J 2 bases; bases outside gene matches: 5. Per germline, CDR1 LNHDA and CDR2 SQIVND (reference sequence). This CDR3 reads CASSVLAGGTYEQYF. Here the CDR3 DNA reads TGTGCCAGTAGTGTGCTAGCGGGAGGCACCTACGAGCAGTACTTC.

V gene TRBV7-7 combines with J gene TRBJ2-5, with D possibly matching TRBD1 (5 bases). This CDR3 spans 15 amino acids. Germline V lookup: CDR1 SSHAT, CDR2 FNYEAQ (reference sequence). The germline V and J ends were trimmed by 5 bases and 0 bases, with 13 bases remaining between them. The CDR3 region is CASSPSYRNQETQYF. CDR3 in DNA: TGTGCCAGCAGCCCCAGTTACAGGAACCAAGAGACCCAGTACTTC.

This chain connects TRBV28 to TRBJ2-3, with TRBD1 matching 9 bases. CDR3 length: 15 amino acids. Unmatched junction bases numbered 0, after V lost 2 bases and J lost 0 bases. Germline V gene sequence: CDR1 MDHEN, CDR2 SYDVKM. CDR3 protein: CASSLGTGSTDTQYF. The CDR3 region has the DNA TGTGCCAGCAGTTTAGGGACAGGGAGCACAGATACGCAGTATTTT.

This sequence joins TRBV27 and TRBJ2-1; D not resolved. CDR3 length equals 16 residues. V lost 3 bases to trimming and J lost 0 bases, with 12 bases between them. The V gene's germline CDR1 is MNHEY and CDR2 SMNVEV (reference sequence). The CDR3 coding sequence is TGTGCCAGCAGTTTTTACGACACCAACTCCTACAATGAGCAGTTCTTC. Its protein product is CASSFYDTNSYNEQFF.

J is TRBJ1-5 and V is TRBV6-6; D remains unclear. Trimming removed 4 bases at V and 3 bases at J, with 4 bases between. The CDR3 is 12 amino acids. CDR1 is MNHNY and CDR2 is SVGAGI in the germline V gene (reference sequence). The CDR3 is CASSLDNQPQHF. The CDR3 DNA sequence: TGTGCCAGCAGTTTAGACAATCAGCCCCAGCATTTT.

This chain uses TRBV19 with TRBJ2-1; possible D gene TRBD1, 5 bases. Germline CDR1 reads LNHDA; CDR2 reads SQIVND (reference sequence). V was shortened by 10 bases and J by 5 bases, with 18 bases between the two germline ends. There are 14 residues in the CDR3. The CDR3 DNA is TGTGCCACCAAGGGGTGGGCCATCAACAATGAGCAGTTCTTC. Its translation: CATKGWAINNEQFF.

The gene calls are TRBV24-1 and TRBJ1-2; 11 bases match TRBD1. V shed 4 bases, J shed 7 bases, and the junction held 4 bases outside the gene matches. The CDR3 length is 14 residues. Looked up from germline, CDR1 is KGHDR and CDR2 is SFDVKD. CDR3 in DNA: TGTGCCACCAGTGACACCGGGACAGGGGGTGGCTACACCTTC. This gives the protein CATSDTGTGGGYTF.

The V and J genes are TRBV7-2 and TRBJ2-1; D gene ambiguous. The V end lost 8 bases, the J end lost 0 bases, and 11 bases lay between the germline ends. Germline loops: CDR1 SGHTA, CDR2 FQGNSA. The CDR3 has 14 amino acids. CDR3 loop: CASRLPGSYNEQFF. Here the CDR3 DNA reads TGTGCCAGCCGCCTCCCGGGCTCCTACAATGAGCAGTTCTTC. The variable domain in full, completed from reference TRBV7-2 and TRBJ2-1, reads GAGVSQSPSNKVTEKGKDVELRCDPISGHTALYWYRQSLGQGLEFLIYFQGNSAPDKSGLPSDRFSAERTGGSVSTLTIQRTQQEDSAVYLCASRLPGSYNEQFFGPGTRLTVL.